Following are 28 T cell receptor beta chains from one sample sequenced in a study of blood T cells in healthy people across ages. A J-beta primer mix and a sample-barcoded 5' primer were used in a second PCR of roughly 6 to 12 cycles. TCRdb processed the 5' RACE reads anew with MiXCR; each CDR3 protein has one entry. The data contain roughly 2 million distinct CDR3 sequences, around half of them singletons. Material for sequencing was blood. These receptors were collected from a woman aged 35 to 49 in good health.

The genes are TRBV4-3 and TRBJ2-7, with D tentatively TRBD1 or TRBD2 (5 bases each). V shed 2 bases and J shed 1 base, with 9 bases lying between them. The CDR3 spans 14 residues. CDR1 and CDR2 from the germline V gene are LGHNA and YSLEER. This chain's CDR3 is CASSQRDGSYEQYF. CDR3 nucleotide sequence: TGCGCCAGCAGCCAACGGGACGGATCCTACGAGCAGTACTTC.

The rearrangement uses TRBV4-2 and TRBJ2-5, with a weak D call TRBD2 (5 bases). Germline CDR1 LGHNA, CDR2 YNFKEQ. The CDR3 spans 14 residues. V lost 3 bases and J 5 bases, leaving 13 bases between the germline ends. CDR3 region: CASSQDLSLETQYF. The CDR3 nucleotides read TGTGCCAGCAGCCAGGACTTAAGCCTGGAGACCCAGTACTTC.

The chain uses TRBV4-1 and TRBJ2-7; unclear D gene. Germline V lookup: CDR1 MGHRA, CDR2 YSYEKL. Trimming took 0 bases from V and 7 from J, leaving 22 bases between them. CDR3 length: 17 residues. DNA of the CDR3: TGCGCCAGCAGCCAAGACCGTCCCGAAGCCTCCTACAATGAGCAGTACTTC. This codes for CASSQDRPEASYNEQYF.

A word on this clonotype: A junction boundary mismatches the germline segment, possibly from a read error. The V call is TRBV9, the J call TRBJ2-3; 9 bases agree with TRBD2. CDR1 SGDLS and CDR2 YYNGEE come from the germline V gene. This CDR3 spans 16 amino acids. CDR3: CASSVVSGGFPDTRYF. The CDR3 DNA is TGTGCCAGCAGCGTAGTGAGCGGGGGGTTCCCAGATACGCGGTATTTT.

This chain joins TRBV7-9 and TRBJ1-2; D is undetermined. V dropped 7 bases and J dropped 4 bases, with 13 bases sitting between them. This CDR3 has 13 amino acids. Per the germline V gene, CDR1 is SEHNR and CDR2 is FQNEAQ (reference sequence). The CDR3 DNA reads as TGTGCCAGCATCCCAGAGACTAGCTATGGCTACACCTTC. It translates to CASIPETSYGYTF.

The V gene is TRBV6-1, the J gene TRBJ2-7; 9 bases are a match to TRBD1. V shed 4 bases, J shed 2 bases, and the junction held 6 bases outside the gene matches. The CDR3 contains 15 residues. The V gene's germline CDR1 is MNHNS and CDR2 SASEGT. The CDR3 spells CASSGRDRVTYEQYF. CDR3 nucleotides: TGTGCCAGCAGTGGGCGGGACAGGGTGACCTACGAGCAGTACTTC.

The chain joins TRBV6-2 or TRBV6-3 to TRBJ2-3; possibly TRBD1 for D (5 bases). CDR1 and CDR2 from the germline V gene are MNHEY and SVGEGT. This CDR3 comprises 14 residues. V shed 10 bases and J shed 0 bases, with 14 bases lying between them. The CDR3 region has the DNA TGTGCCACCCATGGACAATCTAGCACAGATACGCAGTATTTT. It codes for CATHGQSSTDTQYF.

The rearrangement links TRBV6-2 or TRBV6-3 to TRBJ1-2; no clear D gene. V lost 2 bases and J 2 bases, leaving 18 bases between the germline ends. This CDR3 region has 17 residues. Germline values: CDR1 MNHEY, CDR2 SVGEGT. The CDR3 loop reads CASSYQAGAGMNYGYTF. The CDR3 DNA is TGTGCCAGCAGTTACCAGGCAGGCGCCGGGATGAACTATGGCTACACCTTC.

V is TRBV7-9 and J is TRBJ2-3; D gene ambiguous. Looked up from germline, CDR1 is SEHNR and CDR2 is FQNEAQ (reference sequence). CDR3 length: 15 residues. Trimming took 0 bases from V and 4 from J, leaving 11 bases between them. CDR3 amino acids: CASSLAQANPDTQYF. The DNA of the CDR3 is TGTGCCAGCAGCTTAGCGCAGGCCAACCCAGATACGCAGTATTTT.

CDR3 nucleotide sequence: TGTGCCAGCAGCGGACCAGGGGTCCTCGCCTCTGGGGCCAACGTCCTGACTTTC. It yields the protein CASSGPGVLASGANVLTF. This chain connects TRBV11-1 to TRBJ2-6, with D perhaps TRBD1 (6 bases). This CDR3 is built from 18 residues. Germline V gives CDR1 SGHAT, CDR2 FQDESV (reference sequence). Deletions cut 5 bases from V and 0 bases from J, with 17 bases between.

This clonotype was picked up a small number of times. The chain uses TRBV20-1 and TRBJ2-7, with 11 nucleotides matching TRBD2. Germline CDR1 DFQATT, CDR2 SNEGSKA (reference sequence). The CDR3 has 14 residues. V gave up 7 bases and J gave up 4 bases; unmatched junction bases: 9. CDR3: CSGSGLAARYEQYF. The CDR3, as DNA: TGCAGTGGCTCGGGACTAGCGGCGCGTTACGAGCAGTACTTC.

The chain's CDR3 is CSAGTRLNNSPLHF. The CDR3 region has the DNA TGCAGTGCTGGAACACGGCTAAATAATTCACCCCTCCACTTT. The chain employs TRBV20-1 and TRBJ1-6, with D uncertain. Trimming cost V 5 bases and J 5 bases, with 13 bases left between them. Germline CDR1 reads DFQATT; CDR2 reads SNEGSKA (reference sequence). This CDR3 region has 14 residues.

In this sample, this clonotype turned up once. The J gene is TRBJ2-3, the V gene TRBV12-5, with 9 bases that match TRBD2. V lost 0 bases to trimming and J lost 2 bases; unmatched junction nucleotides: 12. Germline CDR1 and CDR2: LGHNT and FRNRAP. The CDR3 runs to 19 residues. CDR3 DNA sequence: TGTGCTAGTGGTTTGGTACGGGGTAGCGGGGGTCGAATCACAGATACGCAGTATTTT. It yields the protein CASGLVRGSGGRITDTQYF.

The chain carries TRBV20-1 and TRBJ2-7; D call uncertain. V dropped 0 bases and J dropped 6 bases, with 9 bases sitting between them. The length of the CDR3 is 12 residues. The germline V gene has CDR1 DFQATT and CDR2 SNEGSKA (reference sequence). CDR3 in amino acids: CSARDVPPEQYF. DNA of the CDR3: TGCAGTGCTAGAGATGTACCGCCCGAGCAGTACTTC.

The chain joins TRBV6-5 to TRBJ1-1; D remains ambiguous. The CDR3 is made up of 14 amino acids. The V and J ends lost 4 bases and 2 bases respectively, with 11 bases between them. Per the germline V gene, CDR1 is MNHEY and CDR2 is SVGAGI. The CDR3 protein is CASSSPPHNTEAFF. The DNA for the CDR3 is TGTGCCAGCAGTTCCCCACCCCATAACACTGAAGCTTTCTTT.

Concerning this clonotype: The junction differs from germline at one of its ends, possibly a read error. DNA of the CDR3: TGTGCCAGCAGCCAAGCTAACTATGGCTGCACCTTC. Translated, it gives CASSQANYGCTF. This chain links TRBV3-1 with TRBJ1-2; D not certain. From germline, CDR1 is LGHDT and CDR2 YNNKEL (reference sequence). This CDR3 region has 12 residues.

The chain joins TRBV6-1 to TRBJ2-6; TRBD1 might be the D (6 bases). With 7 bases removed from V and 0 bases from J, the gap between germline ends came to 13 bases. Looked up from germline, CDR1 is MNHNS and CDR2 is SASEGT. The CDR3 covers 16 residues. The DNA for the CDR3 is TGTGCCAGCATCGGACAGCTAAACTCTGGGGCCAACGTCCTGACTTTC. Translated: CASIGQLNSGANVLTF.

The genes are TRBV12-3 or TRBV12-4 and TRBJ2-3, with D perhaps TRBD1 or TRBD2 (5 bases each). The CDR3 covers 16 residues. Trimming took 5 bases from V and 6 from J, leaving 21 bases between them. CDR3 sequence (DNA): TGTGCCAGCAGTCACCGGGGCCGCCAGGGTTCCGATACGCAGTATTTT. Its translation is CASSHRGRQGSDTQYF.

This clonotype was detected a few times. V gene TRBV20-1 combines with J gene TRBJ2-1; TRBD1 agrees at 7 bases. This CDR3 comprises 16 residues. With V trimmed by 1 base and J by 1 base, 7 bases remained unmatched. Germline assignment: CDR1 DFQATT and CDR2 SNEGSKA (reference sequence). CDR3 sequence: CSARGQGSFSYNEQFF. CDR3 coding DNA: TGCAGTGCTAGAGGACAGGGAAGCTTTTCCTACAATGAGCAGTTCTTC.

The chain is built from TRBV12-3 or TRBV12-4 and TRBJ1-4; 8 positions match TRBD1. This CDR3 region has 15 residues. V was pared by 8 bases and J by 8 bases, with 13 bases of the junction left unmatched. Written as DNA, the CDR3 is TGTGCCAGCGGGCCCCGGACAGGGACTGTGGAAAAACTGTTTTTT. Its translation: CASGPRTGTVEKLFF.

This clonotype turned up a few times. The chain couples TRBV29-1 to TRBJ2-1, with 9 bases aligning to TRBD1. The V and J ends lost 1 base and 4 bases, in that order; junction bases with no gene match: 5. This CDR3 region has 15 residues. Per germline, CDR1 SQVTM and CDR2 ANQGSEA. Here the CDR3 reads CSVEAGQGLYNEQFF. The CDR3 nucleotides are TGCAGCGTTGAAGCGGGACAGGGTTTATACAATGAGCAGTTCTTC.

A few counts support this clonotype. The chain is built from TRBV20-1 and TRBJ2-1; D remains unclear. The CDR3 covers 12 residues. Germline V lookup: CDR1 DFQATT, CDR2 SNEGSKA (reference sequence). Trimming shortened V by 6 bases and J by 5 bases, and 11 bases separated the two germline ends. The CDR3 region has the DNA TGCAGTGCCCTAGGGCGGAACAATGAGCAGTTCTTC. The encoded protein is CSALGRNNEQFF.

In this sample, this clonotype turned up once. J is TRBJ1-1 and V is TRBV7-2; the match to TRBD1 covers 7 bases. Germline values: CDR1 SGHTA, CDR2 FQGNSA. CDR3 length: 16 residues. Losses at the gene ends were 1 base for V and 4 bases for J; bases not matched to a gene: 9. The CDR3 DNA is TGTGCCAGCAGCTTAGTAGCTCCAGGGGGAATCACTGAAGCTTTCTTT. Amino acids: CASSLVAPGGITEAFF.

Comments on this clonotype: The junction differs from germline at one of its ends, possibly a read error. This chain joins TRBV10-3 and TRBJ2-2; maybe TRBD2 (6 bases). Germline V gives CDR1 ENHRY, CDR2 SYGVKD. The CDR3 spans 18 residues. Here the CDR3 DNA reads TGTGCCATCAGTGAGCGGGGGACTGCCCGAACGAACTCCGGGGAGCTGTTTTTT. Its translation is CAISERGTARTNSGELFF.

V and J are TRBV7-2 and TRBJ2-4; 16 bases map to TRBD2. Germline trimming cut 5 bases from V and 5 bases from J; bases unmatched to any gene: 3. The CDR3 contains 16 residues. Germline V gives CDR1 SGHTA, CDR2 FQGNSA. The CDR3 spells CASSAGTSGGENIQYF. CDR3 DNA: TGTGCCAGCAGCGCCGGGACTAGCGGGGGGGAAAACATTCAGTACTTC.

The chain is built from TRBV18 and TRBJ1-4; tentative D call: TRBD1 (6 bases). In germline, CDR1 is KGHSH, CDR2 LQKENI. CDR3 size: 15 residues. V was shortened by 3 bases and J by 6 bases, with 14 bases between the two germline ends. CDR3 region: CASSPVDRSHEKLFF. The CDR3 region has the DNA TGTGCCAGCTCACCGGTCGACAGGAGTCATGAAAAACTGTTTTTT.

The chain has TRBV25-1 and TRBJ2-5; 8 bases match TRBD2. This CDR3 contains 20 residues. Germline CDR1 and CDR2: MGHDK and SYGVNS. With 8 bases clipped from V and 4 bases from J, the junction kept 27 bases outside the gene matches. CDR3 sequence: CASVFIAPGLVRVRGETQYF. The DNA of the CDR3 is TGTGCCAGCGTATTTATCGCGCCGGGACTAGTCCGGGTACGAGGAGAGACCCAGTACTTC.

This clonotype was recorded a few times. The CDR3: CASNRGEGKDTQYF. The CDR3 DNA reads TGTGCCAGCAATAGGGGGGAGGGGAAAGATACGCAGTATTTT. The J gene is TRBJ2-3, the V gene TRBV6-6, with D perhaps TRBD2 (7 bases). V lost 7 bases and J lost 5, with 16 bases in between. Germline assignment: CDR1 MNHNY and CDR2 SVGAGI (reference sequence). This CDR3 is built from 14 residues.